This T cell receptor beta chain was identified during a study of shared clonotypes between healthy human individuals. Per germline, CDR1 SGHTS and CDR2 YDEGEE. The CDR3 consists of 15 residues. Profiled with immunoSEQ multiplex PCR; TCRdb holds only in-frame clones, not every one. The data hold about 480,000 clones, with around 79% observed a single time. Sequences were obtained from PBMCs. The sequence derives from a woman aged 35 to 49 in good health. Some clones in this sample may be carry-over from other donors' samples. This chain links TRBV5-8 with TRBJ2-5; perhaps D is TRBD1 or TRBD2 (5 bases each). Near its end, the DNA agrees better with TRBJ2-7, so the J call may be wrong. The CDR3 bases are TGTGCCAGCAGCCTCCTGACGGGACCTACCTACGAGCAGTACTTC. Translating gives CASSLLTGPTYEQYF.